This T cell receptor beta chain was found in a study of brain metastases from non-small cell lung cancer. This table comes from immunoSEQ multiplex PCR, and its TCRdb copy is limited to in-frame clones, with some not included. The sample has some 2,100 clones, around 84% seen once. The ends were cut back, 3 bases at V and 0 bases at J, with 6 bases in the middle. This CDR3 has 15 amino acids. Per germline, CDR1 LNHDA and CDR2 SQIVND (reference sequence). The sample comprised tumor-adjacent normal tissue. This clonotype originated in a donor older than 35 with non-small cell lung cancer. The chain links TRBV19 to TRBJ1-6, with D unresolved. The CDR3 sequence: CASSIGSSYNSPLHF. In nucleotides, the CDR3 is TGTGCCAGTAGTATTGGCAGCTCCTATAATTCACCCCTCCACTTT.